This T cell receptor beta chain stems from a study of control samples from healthy donors and cancer patients. Trimming left V 0 bases short and J 4 bases short, with 12 bases between. Germline CDR1 and CDR2: SNHLY and FYNNEI. This CDR3 is built from 15 residues. Some clones are missing from TCRdb's copy, which holds only in-frame ones; the method was immunoSEQ multiplex PCR. The table includes fewer than 120,000 clones, 70% to 90% detected once. Material: PBMCs. The source is a woman in her sixties with lung cancer. The chain recombines TRBV2 with TRBJ1-1; TRBD1 might be the D (5 bases). CDR3 sequence reads: CASSEAGGASTEAFF. The CDR3 DNA sequence: TGTGCCAGCAGTGAAGCAGGCGGGGCGAGCACTGAAGCTTTCTTT.